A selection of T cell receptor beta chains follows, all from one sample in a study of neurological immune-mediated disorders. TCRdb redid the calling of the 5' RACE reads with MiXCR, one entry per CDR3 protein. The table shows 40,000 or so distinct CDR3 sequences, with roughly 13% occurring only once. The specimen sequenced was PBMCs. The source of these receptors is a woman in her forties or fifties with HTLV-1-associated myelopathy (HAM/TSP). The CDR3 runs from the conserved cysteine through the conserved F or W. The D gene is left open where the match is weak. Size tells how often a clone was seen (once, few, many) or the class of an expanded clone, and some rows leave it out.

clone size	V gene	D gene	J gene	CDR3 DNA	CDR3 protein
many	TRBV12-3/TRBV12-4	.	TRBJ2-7	TGTGCCAGCAGCGCGGACCGGGACTCAGCCTCCTACGAGCAGTACTTC	CASSADRDSASYEQYF
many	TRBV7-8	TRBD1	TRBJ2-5	TGTGCCAGCAGAGACAGGGGACAAGAGACCCAGTACTTC	CASRDRGQETQYF
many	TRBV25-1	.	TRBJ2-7	TGTGCCAGCAGTACCGAGGACGGGGCCTACGAGCAGTACTTC	CASSTEDGAYEQYF
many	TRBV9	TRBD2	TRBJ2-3	TGTGCCAGCAGCGCACTAGCGGCAACTAGCACAGATACGCAGTATTTT	CASSALAATSTDTQYF
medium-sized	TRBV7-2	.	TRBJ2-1	TGTGCCAGCAGCTTAGAGGGGGGCACCTACCAGTTCTTC	CASSLEGGTYQFF
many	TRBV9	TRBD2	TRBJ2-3	TGTGCCAGCAGCCCGATAGCGGGTAATACAGATACGCAGTATTTT	CASSPIAGNTDTQYF
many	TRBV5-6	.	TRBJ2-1	TGTGCCAGCAGCTTGTTCCAGGTTTTAGACAATGAGCAGTTCTTC	CASSLFQVLDNEQFF
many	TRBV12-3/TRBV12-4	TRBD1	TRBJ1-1	TGTGCCAGCAGCAAGGACAGGGCCATGAACACTGAAGCTTTCTTT	CASSKDRAMNTEAFF
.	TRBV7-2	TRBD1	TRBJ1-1	TGTGCCAGCATCTCACAGGGGGCGGGAACTGAAGCTTTCTTT	CASISQGAGTEAFF
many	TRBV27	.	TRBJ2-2	TGTGCCAGCAGTTTTCTGGCCGGGGAGCTGTTTTTT	CASSFLAGELFF
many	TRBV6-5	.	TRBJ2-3	TGTGCCAGCAGTTACTCCAGGGGCACAGATACGCAGTATTTT	CASSYSRGTDTQYF
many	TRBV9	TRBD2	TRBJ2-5	TGTGCCAGCAGCCCAACTAGCGGAGCCCAAGAGACCCAGTACTTC	CASSPTSGAQETQYF
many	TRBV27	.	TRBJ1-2	TGTGCCAGCAGTTCACGCCCCCAGACTAACTATGGCTACACCTTC	CASSSRPQTNYGYTF
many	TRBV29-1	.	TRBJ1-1	TGCAGCGTCCCCGACCCAAGGGGACCTATGAACACTGAAGCTTTCTTT	CSVPDPRGPMNTEAFF
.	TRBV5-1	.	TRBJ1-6	TGCGCCAGCAGCCAGGGAGTCGAGGGGTCACCCCTCCACTTT	CASSQGVEGSPLHF
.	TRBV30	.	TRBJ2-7	TGTGCCTGGAGTGTATGGTCTTCGGGGTCCGAGCAGTACTTC	CAWSVWSSGSEQYF
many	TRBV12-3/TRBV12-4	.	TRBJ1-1	TGTGCCAGCAGTTTATGGGCGGACCAGTATGGCGATTTCTTT	CASSLWADQYGDFF
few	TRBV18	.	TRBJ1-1	TGTGCCAGCTCTCGACCGAACACTGAAGCTTTCTTT	CASSRPNTEAFF
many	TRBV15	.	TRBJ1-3	TGTGCCACCAGCAGAGATCAGGGCTCTGGAAACACCATATATTTT	CATSRDQGSGNTIYF